Listed here are 10 T cell receptor beta chains from one sample, sequenced in a study of shared clonotypes between healthy human individuals. Clones were sequenced by immunoSEQ multiplex PCR, and TCRdb holds only the in-frame ones, with some missing. The table has roughly 2.5 million clones, more than 90% seen once. The sequenced sample was naive CD4+ T cells sorted from blood. Subset indicated: CD45RA+ positively selected. These receptors originate from a man aged 18-30 years in good health.

The V and J genes are TRBV19 and TRBJ2-3, with a weak D call TRBD2 (6 bases). V was shortened by 6 bases and J by 5 bases, with 12 bases between the two germline ends. This CDR3 is built from 13 residues. Germline assignment: CDR1 LNHDA and CDR2 SQIVND (reference sequence). DNA for the CDR3: TGTGCCAGTAGCGCGGGGAACGTAGATACGCAGTATTTT. Its protein is CASSAGNVDTQYF.

This clone appeared a single time. This chain uses TRBV5-6 with TRBJ2-3; D is perhaps TRBD1 (5 bases). The CDR3 consists of 15 residues. Germline V gives CDR1 SGHDT, CDR2 YYEEEE. V was clipped by 3 bases and J by 4 bases, with 15 bases between them. DNA of the CDR3: TGTGCCAGCAGCTGGCGGACAACGCTTGCAGATACGCAGTATTTT. Its protein is CASSWRTTLADTQYF.

Notes on this clone: Other DNA sequences in the same sample also yield this CDR3. The J gene is TRBJ1-2, the V gene TRBV10-3; 9 bases line up with TRBD1. The length of the CDR3 is 15 residues. Germline lookup yields CDR1 ENHRY and CDR2 SYGVKD. V lost 0 bases, J lost 2 bases, and 1 base stayed unmatched. In DNA form, the CDR3 reads TGTGCCATCAGTGAGTCGGGGACAGGGAACTATGGCTACACCTTC. It encodes CAISESGTGNYGYTF.

The rearrangement links TRBV5-1 to TRBJ2-1, with 11 bases fitting TRBD2. This CDR3 has 16 residues. Trimming took 2 bases from V and 6 from J; bases not matched to a gene: 7. Germline V gene lookup returns CDR1 SGHRS and CDR2 YFSETQ. The CDR3 bases are TGCGCCAGCAGCTTAACTAGCGGGAGTAGGGGCAATGAGCAGTTCTTC. Its protein product is CASSLTSGSRGNEQFF.

The chain combines TRBV4-3 with TRBJ2-7; 12 bases match TRBD2. Per the germline V gene, CDR1 is LGHNA and CDR2 is YSLEER. The trim removed 5 bases at V and 3 bases at J, leaving 14 bases unmatched. CDR3 length equals 18 residues. This CDR3 reads CASSYRIPSGRAGYEQYF. CDR3 DNA: TGCGCCAGCAGCTACCGAATCCCTAGCGGGAGGGCCGGCTACGAGCAGTACTTC.

This clone turned up a few times. CDR3 protein: CASSSGVGTEAFF. For the CDR3, the DNA is TGTGCCAGCAGTTCAGGGGTGGGGACTGAAGCTTTCTTT. J is TRBJ1-1 and V is TRBV6-6; weak D call: TRBD1 (6 bases). Trimming shortened V by 4 bases and J by 5 bases, and 11 bases separated the two germline ends. The CDR3 is made up of 13 amino acids. Looked up from germline, CDR1 is MNHNY and CDR2 is SVGAGI (reference sequence).

The rearrangement links TRBV19 to TRBJ1-4, with unresolved D. Germline loops: CDR1 LNHDA, CDR2 SQIVND (reference sequence). This CDR3 has 17 amino acids. Trimming removed 1 base from V and 2 bases from J, with 14 bases in between. The CDR3 DNA reads TGTGCCAGTAGTATAGTCGGCAGCTTGGGGACTAATGAAAAACTGTTTTTT. Amino acid sequence: CASSIVGSLGTNEKLFF.

This chain connects TRBV7-2 to TRBJ1-1; 9 bases are shared with TRBD1. The length of the CDR3 is 13 residues. Germline loops: CDR1 SGHTA, CDR2 FQGNSA. V shed 1 base and J 11 bases; nucleotides not matched to a gene: 5. The CDR3 is CASSLVRDRAAFF. CDR3 bases: TGTGCCAGCAGCTTAGTCCGGGACAGGGCCGCTTTCTTT.

This chain connects TRBV5-1 to TRBJ2-1; 7 bases match TRBD2. The J segment lost 6 bases and the V segment lost 4 bases, leaving 4 bases of the junction unmatched. There are 13 residues in the CDR3. In germline, CDR1 is SGHRS, CDR2 YFSETQ. CDR3 nucleotide sequence: TGCGCCAGCAGCCAGTTAGCGGGCAATGAGCAGTTCTTC. Translated: CASSQLAGNEQFF.

The genes are TRBV5-4 and TRBJ1-4, with TRBD1 as a possible D gene (5 bases). The V gene lost 5 bases and the J gene lost 7 bases, with 15 bases spanning the gap. This CDR3 is 14 amino acids long. Germline V gives CDR1 SGHNT, CDR2 YYREEE (reference sequence). CDR3 nucleotide sequence: TGTGCCAGCAGTTACCAGGGTTCAGGTGAAAAACTGTTTTTT. As protein: CASSYQGSGEKLFF.